The TCR beta chain described here comes from a study of blood T cell repertoires in COVID-19 (TCRdb year 2020). As for the study more broadly: Collaborator samples came from the United States, Italy and Spain and covered acute and convalescent phases of COVID-19. The material from the prospective study consisted of cDNA or gDNA derived from T cells, B-cell-depleted T cells, or PBMCs. The dataset comprised deeply sampled blood TCRbeta repertoires from subjects exposed to, actively infected with, or recovered from COVID-19. A freely available public database, intended as a resource for researchers studying the immune response to SARS-CoV-2, is where the repertoires were released. The samples were drawn from two sources: the first 160 participants of the ongoing ImmuneRACE study, and some 1,300 subjects contributed by 6 global collaborators. A de-identified subject ID, COVID-19 status, age in years and sex were almost always included in the sample metadata. HLA class I and class II types, where available, came from metadata supplied by the sample provider rather than from assay-based typing. Study-level results and caveats: The quantity of clinical and demographic metadata differed by source and by participant and was supplied without curation.

As concerns this clone: No antigen is known for it. No per-base quality is available; no much larger clone lies one base away.

TCRbeta CDR3 regions were amplified from genomic DNA using the immunoSEQ Assay, a bias-controlled multiplex PCR. Regarding the original processing steps: The number of nucleated cells in each sample was estimated from the amplification of reference gene primers within the assay. To quantify the absolute abundance of each unique TCRbeta CDR3 rearrangement, sequence reads were collapsed and filtered. For each sample, productive Simpson clonality was calculated as the square root of Simpson's diversity index over productive rearrangements. The clones in this table, taken by TCRdb from immuneACCESS, are in-frame only. Not every clone is retained; where verified, under half of the shortfall comes from an unresolved V gene, and the cause of the rest is unknown. The DNA gave D and trimming, while V, J and clone size come from that table. Recorded for this sample are fewer than 50,000 clones; over 85% of them occurred a single time. The ten top clones hold roughly 4% of the sample.

The collaborating institutions used their own protocols to collect whole blood in K2EDTA tubes. Collaborator samples were shipped for TCRbeta analysis as frozen whole blood, isolated PBMCs, or DNA extracted from either sample type. Taken from cysteine to phenylalanine, the CDR3 has 15 residues. The CDR3 DNA has 45 bases and is translated from base 1. For this chain, trimming is 6 bases at the V end and 6 bases at the J end, and the number of junction bases without a gene match is 9. Per the germline V gene, SGDLS is the CDR1 and YYNGEE is the CDR2. Recombination joined TRBV9 with TRBJ1-2; TRBD1 agrees with 12 junctional bases. Sequencing used peripheral blood. This TCR derives from a human donor in a cohort sampled during active COVID-19. The CDR3 corresponds to CASKSYGTGGDGYTF. The DNA sequence follows: TGTGCCAGCAAGTCTTACGGGACAGGGGGCGATGGCTACACCTTC.